The next 24 T cell receptor beta chains were all read from a single sample in a study of blood T cells in healthy people across ages. Primers used in a second PCR of about 7 to 11 cycles were a sample-barcoded 5' primer and a J-beta primer mix. TCRdb processed the 5' RACE reads anew with MiXCR; each CDR3 protein has one entry. The sample contains approximately 1.5 million distinct CDR3 sequences, about 42% of which appear only once. Sequencing was performed on blood. The receptors come from a woman aged 18-30 years in good health.

V and J are TRBV4-1 and TRBJ1-1; D unclear. The CDR3 has 12 amino acids. Germline V lookup: CDR1 MGHRA, CDR2 YSYEKL. Trimming cost V 1 base and J 7 bases, with 7 bases left between them. The CDR3 DNA follows: TGCGCCAGCAGCCAAGGGGAGCGTGAAGCTTTCTTT. It translates to CASSQGEREAFF.

There are a few counts of this clonotype. The chain is built from TRBV29-1 and TRBJ2-3; D is perhaps TRBD1 (5 bases). Germline V CDR1 and CDR2: SQVTM, ANQGSEA. V was trimmed by 6 bases and J by 6 bases, leaving 16 bases between them. This CDR3 contains 13 residues. The CDR3 is CSVRKGWADTQYF. The CDR3 DNA follows: TGCAGCGTACGAAAGGGGTGGGCGGATACGCAGTATTTT.

In this sample, this clonotype turned up a few times. The rearrangement joins TRBV27 to TRBJ1-2, with D perhaps matching TRBD1 (5 bases). Germline CDR1 MNHEY, CDR2 SMNVEV (reference sequence). The CDR3 consists of 18 residues. Trimming removed 8 bases from V and 6 bases from J, with 31 bases in between. Here the CDR3 reads CASSYRAGTSGRRNGYTF. CDR3 DNA sequence: TGTGCCAGCTCCTATCGGGCCGGGACCTCGGGCCGGCGAAATGGCTACACCTTC.

This clonotype was seen only a few times. This chain uses TRBV28 with TRBJ1-1; D is ambiguous. This CDR3 spans 14 amino acids. V was shortened by 9 bases and J by 3 bases, with 17 bases between the two germline ends. Germline V lookup: CDR1 MDHEN, CDR2 SYDVKM. The CDR3 loop reads CASSRTAVHTEAFF. In DNA, the CDR3 is TGTGCCAGTAGCAGGACTGCAGTCCACACTGAAGCTTTCTTT. Full variable domain (outside the CDR3, taken from reference TRBV28 and TRBJ1-1): DVKVTQSSRYLVKRTGEKVFLECVQDMDHENMFWYRQDPGLGLRLIYFSYDVKMKEKGDIPEGYSVSREKKERFSLILESASTNQTSMYLCASSRTAVHTEAFFGQGTRLTVV.

In its sample, this clonotype was seen once. The V gene is TRBV7-2, the J gene TRBJ2-3; 10 bases are a match to TRBD2. With 4 bases clipped from V and 3 bases from J, the junction kept 13 bases outside the gene matches. Germline CDR1 is SGHTA and CDR2 is FQGNSA. This CDR3 comprises 18 residues. CDR3 sequence reads: CASSSPYGLAERTDTQYF. The DNA of the CDR3 is TGTGCCAGCAGCTCCCCCTACGGACTAGCGGAAAGGACAGATACGCAGTATTTT.

CDR3 residues: CASRRGGLNQPQHF. CDR3 DNA: TGTGCCAGCAGGAGGGGAGGGTTGAATCAGCCCCAGCATTTT. The J gene is TRBJ1-5, the V gene TRBV7-2; weak D call: TRBD1 (5 bases). The CDR3 loop spans 14 amino acids. Trimming pared 6 bases from V and 4 bases from J, leaving 13 bases between. Germline V gives CDR1 SGHTA, CDR2 FQGNSA.

The chain carries TRBV20-1 and TRBJ2-4; TRBD1 aligns across 7 bases. The J call is in doubt because the DNA end fits TRBJ2-7 better. CDR1 is DFQATT and CDR2 is SNEGSKA in the germline V gene (reference sequence). The CDR3 spans 13 residues. This chain's CDR3 is CSAQGQAAYEQYF. The CDR3 bases are TGCAGTGCCCAAGGACAGGCTGCCTACGAGCAGTACTTC.

This clonotype was found a few times. This chain connects TRBV9 to TRBJ1-4, with 8 bases lining up with TRBD1. The V gene's germline CDR1 is SGDLS and CDR2 YYNGEE. With V trimmed by 2 bases and J by 7 bases, 4 bases remained unmatched. This CDR3 spans 14 amino acids. CDR3 nucleotide sequence: TGTGCCAGCAGCGTCGGACAGGGCATTGAAAAACTGTTTTTT. Amino acid sequence: CASSVGQGIEKLFF.

V gene TRBV12-3 or TRBV12-4 combines with J gene TRBJ2-2; 8 bases match TRBD1. The CDR3 totals 15 residues. With V trimmed by 6 bases and J by 4 bases, 7 bases remained unmatched. The CDR3 here is CASRDREKVTGELFF. The CDR3 DNA sequence: TGTGCCAGCAGGGACAGGGAAAAGGTCACCGGGGAGCTGTTTTTT.

The CDR3 is CASSHLERADRADVQYF. The CDR3 nucleotides read TGTGCCAGCAGTCACCTCGAGCGGGCCGACCGCGCAGATGTGCAGTATTTT. The V gene is TRBV12-3 or TRBV12-4, the J gene TRBJ2-3, with D possibly TRBD2 on 6 matching bases. Trimming took 5 bases from V and 11 from J, leaving 29 bases between them. The CDR3 totals 17 residues.

The V gene is TRBV9, the J gene TRBJ2-7; TRBD1 matches 7 bases. This CDR3 spans 15 amino acids. The J segment lost 0 bases and the V segment lost 0 bases, leaving 3 bases of the junction unmatched. Germline loops: CDR1 SGDLS, CDR2 YYNGEE. CDR3 in amino acids: CASSVGAGGSYEQYF. CDR3 in DNA: TGTGCCAGCAGCGTAGGGGCAGGGGGCTCCTACGAGCAGTACTTC.

The J gene is TRBJ2-7, the V gene TRBV2; weak D call: TRBD2 (5 bases). The CDR3 is 14 amino acids. Trimming took off 5 bases at V and 2 bases at J, with 13 bases between the two ends. Germline lookup yields CDR1 SNHLY and CDR2 FYNNEI. The DNA of the CDR3 is TGTGCCAGCAGTCAATTCAGCGGCACCTACGAGCAGTACTTC. This gives the protein CASSQFSGTYEQYF.

This clonotype was counted many times. The germline gene is not matched at one end of the junction; a read error may be the cause. The chain carries TRBV5-1 and TRBJ2-7; TRBD1 matches at 7 bases. The germline CDR1 and CDR2 sequences are SGHRS and YFSETQ. The CDR3 is 13 amino acids. The chain's CDR3 is CASSHGTDYEQYF. CDR3 in DNA: TGTGCCAGCAGTCACGGGACAGATTACGAGCAGTACTTC.

The chain joins TRBV6-6 to TRBJ2-7, with D tentatively TRBD2 (5 bases). The ends were cut back, 6 bases at V and 6 bases at J, with 15 bases in the middle. Germline V gene lookup returns CDR1 MNHNY and CDR2 SVGAGI (reference sequence). The CDR3 extends over 13 amino acids. The CDR3, as DNA: TGTGCCAGCAGCCCCTGGAGCGGTACCGAGCAGTACTTC. Translating it yields CASSPWSGTEQYF.

The chain recombines TRBV6-5 with TRBJ2-7; D remains ambiguous. This CDR3 spans 15 amino acids. In germline, CDR1 is MNHEY, CDR2 SVGAGI. V dropped 6 bases and J dropped 3 bases, with 18 bases sitting between them. The CDR3 protein is CASSLGWATSYEQYF. CDR3 sequence (DNA): TGTGCCAGCAGCCTCGGTTGGGCCACAAGCTACGAGCAGTACTTC.

The chain uses TRBV4-3 and TRBJ2-7; TRBD2 aligns across 9 bases. This CDR3 is built from 17 residues. Germline CDR1 is LGHNA and CDR2 is YSLEER. J was trimmed by 7 bases and V by 0 bases; bases with no gene match: 13. The DNA for the CDR3 is TGCGCCAGCAGCCAAGAGATGGGACTAGCCTCCTACAATGAGCAGTACTTC. It translates to CASSQEMGLASYNEQYF.

A remark on this clonotype: A much more abundant neighbour one base away suggests this may be a read error. V and J are TRBV12-3 or TRBV12-4 and TRBJ1-5, with D possibly TRBD1 on 5 matching bases. V dropped 6 bases and J dropped 6 bases, with 12 bases sitting between them. The CDR3 consists of 13 residues. CDR3 DNA sequence: TGTGCCAGCAGGTTGGGGCCGGGTCAGCCCCAGCATTTT. This encodes CASRLGPGQPQHF.

This CDR3 reads CASSRLAAFQETQYF. The CDR3 bases are TGTGCCAGCTCAAGACTAGCGGCCTTCCAAGAGACCCAGTACTTC. This chain uses TRBV18 with TRBJ2-5; TRBD2 aligns across 9 bases. In germline, CDR1 is KGHSH, CDR2 LQKENI. This CDR3 has 15 amino acids. The trim removed 5 bases at V and 1 base at J, leaving 5 bases unmatched.

The chain links TRBV6-5 to TRBJ2-7; TRBD1 matches 7 bases. The germline gives CDR1 MNHEY, CDR2 SVGAGI. V was pared by 0 bases and J by 9 bases, with 8 bases of the junction left unmatched. CDR3 length equals 14 residues. CDR3 nucleotides: TGTGCCAGCAGTTACTCGCGGACAGGCAAGGGGCAGTACTTC. Translated: CASSYSRTGKGQYF.

The chain joins TRBV3-1 to TRBJ2-2, with TRBD2 as a possible D gene (6 bases). Trimming took off 7 bases at V and 1 base at J, with 10 bases between the two ends. The CDR3 has 14 amino acids. Germline loops: CDR1 LGHDT, CDR2 YNNKEL (reference sequence). The CDR3 loop reads CASKGLRNTGELFF. DNA of the CDR3: TGTGCCAGCAAGGGACTGCGGAACACCGGGGAGCTGTTTTTT.

The chain recombines TRBV27 with TRBJ2-5; TRBD1 aligns across 8 bases. The last part of the DNA fits TRBJ2-1 better; the J call may be wrong. In germline, CDR1 is MNHEY, CDR2 SMNVEV (reference sequence). The CDR3 is 16 residues long. In DNA, the CDR3 is TGTGCCAGCAGTTCGTACCGGGACAGGTTGCAAGAGACCCAGTTCTTC. It yields the protein CASSSYRDRLQETQFF.

CDR3 nucleotide sequence: TGCAGTGCTACCCGGGGGCTAGCGGGGGGGTCAGATACGCAGTATTTT. It is translated as CSATRGLAGGSDTQYF. The J gene is TRBJ2-3, the V gene TRBV20-1; TRBD2 matches 12 bases. V shed 4 bases and J 4 bases; nucleotides not matched to a gene: 9. The CDR3 has 16 amino acids. CDR1 is DFQATT and CDR2 is SNEGSKA in the germline V gene (reference sequence).

The V gene is TRBV7-9, the J gene TRBJ1-4, with D possibly being TRBD1 (5 bases). CDR1 SEHNR and CDR2 FQNEAQ come from the germline V gene (reference sequence). The CDR3 contains 14 residues. Trimming shortened V by 5 bases and J by 8 bases, and 15 bases separated the two germline ends. CDR3 loop: CASSPGTSQEKLFF. DNA of the CDR3: TGTGCCAGCAGCCCAGGGACCTCCCAGGAAAAACTGTTTTTT.

The sample holds a few counts of this clonotype. The chain joins TRBV29-1 to TRBJ2-1; 8 nucleotides line up with TRBD2. Germline V lookup: CDR1 SQVTM, CDR2 ANQGSEA. V shed 8 bases and J 2 bases; nucleotides not matched to a gene: 11. This CDR3 is built from 15 residues. The CDR3 loop reads CSSRRGGTPYNEQFF. Here the CDR3 DNA reads TGCAGCTCCCGCCGGGGGGGGACCCCCTACAATGAGCAGTTCTTC.